This passage covers 9 T cell receptor beta chains from one sample sequenced in a study of shared clonotypes between healthy human individuals. Assay: immunoSEQ multiplex PCR; the TCRdb copy retains only in-frame clones and omits some. The data show 1.4 million or so clones, around 98.5% seen once. Sequenced sample: naive CD4+ T cells sorted from blood. Subset noted: CD45RA+ positively selected. These receptors all come from a man aged 30 to 45 in good health.

V and J are TRBV10-2 and TRBJ2-5; TRBD2 aligns across 16 bases. With V trimmed by 4 bases and J by 6 bases, 11 bases remained unmatched. The CDR3 consists of 18 residues. Per germline, CDR1 WSHSY and CDR2 SAAADI. This chain's CDR3 is CASSGYGTSGRARKTQYF. The CDR3, as DNA: TGCGCCAGCAGTGGGTATGGGACTAGCGGGAGGGCCCGGAAGACCCAGTACTTC.

This chain joins TRBV2 and TRBJ2-3; 8 nucleotides line up with TRBD2. The CDR3 is 13 amino acids. Germline assignment: CDR1 SNHLY and CDR2 FYNNEI. With V trimmed by 6 bases and J by 4 bases, 3 bases remained unmatched. The CDR3 sequence: CASSGRGPDTQYF. In DNA form, the CDR3 reads TGTGCCAGCAGCGGGAGGGGACCAGATACGCAGTATTTT.

V is TRBV5-5 and J is TRBJ2-7; no clear D. Germline CDR1 reads SGHKS; CDR2 reads YYEKEE (reference sequence). CDR3 size: 13 residues. Trimming left V 0 bases short and J 4 bases short, with 8 bases between. In DNA, the CDR3 is TGTGCCAGCAGCTTGGGTCCAGATTACGAGCAGTACTTC. Its protein is CASSLGPDYEQYF.

This clone has only one observation. The chain has TRBV19 and TRBJ2-1; TRBD1 aligns across 8 bases. From germline, CDR1 is LNHDA and CDR2 SQIVND (reference sequence). V lost 7 bases, J lost 1 base, and 9 bases stayed unmatched. This CDR3 comprises 16 residues. The CDR3 DNA reads TGTGCCAGTACCTACACCGACAGGGGTTCCTACAATGAGCAGTTCTTC. It translates to CASTYTDRGSYNEQFF.

On this clone: Other DNA sequences in this specimen translate into the identical CDR3. V and J are TRBV2 and TRBJ2-5, with TRBD1 identical over 8 bases. The CDR3 sequence is 13 residues long. In germline, CDR1 is SNHLY, CDR2 FYNNEI. Losses at the gene ends were 6 bases for V and 5 bases for J; bases not matched to a gene: 5. The CDR3 DNA follows: TGTGCCAGCAGCGGCAGGACAGGGGAGACCCAGTACTTC. Amino acid sequence: CASSGRTGETQYF.

The rearrangement links TRBV5-4 to TRBJ1-5; 12 bases map to TRBD1. The CDR3 length is 17 residues. V lost 0 bases and J lost 1; bases outside the gene matches: 2. Germline values: CDR1 SGHNT, CDR2 YYREEE (reference sequence). The CDR3 sequence is CASSLVGQGASNQPQHF. The CDR3 coding sequence is TGTGCCAGCAGCTTGGTGGGACAGGGGGCAAGCAATCAGCCCCAGCATTTT.

The genes are TRBV14 and TRBJ2-3; 8 positions agree with TRBD1. The V and J ends lost 1 base and 4 bases, in that order; junction bases with no gene match: 10. The CDR3 length is 17 residues. The germline V gene encodes CDR1 SGHDN and CDR2 FVKESK. The CDR3 DNA reads as TGTGCCAGCAGCCAAGGTGTCAGGGGGCTACTCGCAGATACGCAGTATTTT. Protein: CASSQGVRGLLADTQYF.

Of note for this clone: Within the sample, other DNA sequences also encode this same CDR3. The chain has TRBV5-1 and TRBJ2-2; D uncertain. The CDR3 runs to 14 residues. Germline V CDR1 and CDR2: SGHRS, YFSETQ. The V end lost 0 bases, the J end lost 5 bases, and 8 bases lay between the germline ends. The CDR3 loop is CASSLAWGTGELFF. CDR3 DNA sequence: TGCGCCAGCAGCTTGGCATGGGGTACCGGGGAGCTGTTTTTT.

The chain combines TRBV5-6 with TRBJ1-1; D call uncertain. Between the trimmed V and J ends, which lost 0 bases and 0 bases, there was a span of 9 bases. The germline V gene encodes CDR1 SGHDT and CDR2 YYEEEE. The CDR3 is 15 amino acids. The CDR3 region has the DNA TGTGCCAGCAGCTTGGTCGGCAGGCTGAACACTGAAGCTTTCTTT. As protein: CASSLVGRLNTEAFF.